The source of this TCR beta chain is a study of T cells expressing NK-cell markers. Study-wide context: Sequencing of TCR beta repertoires drew on sorted CD3+CD56+NKG2C+, CD3+CD56+NKG2C- and CD3+CD56-NKG2C+ T cells. Overall study findings and caveats: Among CD8+ T cells from several donors, dominant NKG2C+ clonotypes accounted for roughly 1.0-7.0%. Similarly, these clonotypes led the CD3+CD56-NKG2C+ fraction as well in a few donors.

On this clonotype: Its antigen is currently unknown.

5'RACE template switching with UMIs produced the TCR beta cDNA. TCRdb reanalyzed the 5' RACE reads, giving one entry per CDR3 protein sequence and no DNA. The repertoire table contains 500,000 to 600,000 distinct CDR3 sequences. The length of the CDR3 is 16 residues. Per the germline V gene, CDR1 is SEHNR and CDR2 is FQNEAQ (reference sequence). The clonotype originates from a man aged 18 to 29 in good health. The rearrangement joins TRBV7-9 to TRBJ2-1; as DNA is missing, the TRBD1 call by TCRdb cannot be tested. Source material: blood T cells: a sorted CD56 or NKG2C T cell subset, CD4+ or CD8+ T cells, or bulk PBMC T cells (not recorded which). The CDR3: CASSPRDSNSYNEQFF.